The 28 T cell receptor beta chains reported below all come from one sample, sequenced in a study of shared clonotypes between healthy human individuals. Measured with immunoSEQ multiplex PCR; TCRdb has only the in-frame clones, and not every one. Here the sample spans roughly 2,300,000 clones, 92% being singletons. Sequencing used naive CD4+ T cells from PBMCs. Subset here: CD45RA+ positively selected. Receptors originate from a man younger than 35 in good health. Some clones in this sample may be carry-over from other donors' samples.

This chain uses TRBV2 with TRBJ2-2, with 9 positions matching TRBD2. Germline V lookup: CDR1 SNHLY, CDR2 FYNNEI. CDR3 length equals 18 residues. V gave up 2 bases and J gave up 4 bases; unmatched junction bases: 11. This CDR3 is CASSERPPYSGSTGELFF. The CDR3 DNA is TGTGCCAGCAGTGAACGCCCCCCGTATAGCGGGAGCACCGGGGAGCTGTTTTTT.

This clone appeared a single time. V usage is TRBV2 and J usage is TRBJ2-3, with D tentatively TRBD2 (6 bases). The length of the CDR3 is 16 residues. Germline loops: CDR1 SNHLY, CDR2 FYNNEI. The V and J ends lost 3 bases and 0 bases respectively, with 13 bases between them. CDR3 in DNA: TGTGCCAGCAGTGAGGTCGGCGGGGCTAGCACAGATACGCAGTATTTT. Translated: CASSEVGGASTDTQYF.

The chain joins TRBV6-5 to TRBJ2-1; 10 positions match TRBD2. With V trimmed by 2 bases and J by 5 bases, 3 bases remained unmatched. The CDR3 has 15 amino acids. Germline V CDR1 and CDR2: MNHEY, SVGAGI. This chain's CDR3 is CASSYEREGNNEQFF. Written as DNA, the CDR3 is TGTGCCAGCAGTTACGAGCGGGAGGGAAACAATGAGCAGTTCTTC.

The chain has TRBV7-9 and TRBJ1-5; possible D gene TRBD1, 5 bases. Germline-derived CDR1 and CDR2 are SEHNR and FQNEAQ (reference sequence). Trimming took off 4 bases at V and 0 bases at J, with 7 bases between the two ends. This CDR3 has 14 amino acids. CDR3 sequence (DNA): TGTGCCAGCAGCTACGACAGTAGCAATCAGCCCCAGCATTTT. Its translation is CASSYDSSNQPQHF.

V gene TRBV5-1 combines with J gene TRBJ2-1, with 8 bases identical to TRBD2. This CDR3 is built from 15 residues. V shed 4 bases, J shed 0 bases, and the junction held 3 bases outside the gene matches. Per germline, CDR1 SGHRS and CDR2 YFSETQ. For the CDR3, the DNA is TGCGCCAGCAGCCCCCGGGAGGGCTCCTACAATGAGCAGTTCTTC. As protein: CASSPREGSYNEQFF.

The chain combines TRBV7-3 with TRBJ2-3; D perhaps matches TRBD1 (6 bases). V was shortened by 4 bases and J by 6 bases, with 23 bases between the two germline ends. The CDR3 length is 17 residues. Germline-derived CDR1 and CDR2 are SGHTA and FQGTGA. CDR3 DNA sequence: TGTGCCAGCAGCTCCTATTTCCGGGACACAAGTTCCGATACGCAGTATTTT. It is translated as CASSSYFRDTSSDTQYF.

The chain employs TRBV19 and TRBJ1-2; TRBD1 agrees at 8 bases. V gave up 7 bases and J gave up 6 bases; unmatched junction bases: 19. From germline, CDR1 is LNHDA and CDR2 SQIVND (reference sequence). This CDR3 has 17 residues. The CDR3, as DNA: TGTGCCAGTAAAGCTGGGGGCAGGGGGCGCGGGGTAGATGGCTACACCTTC. It translates to CASKAGGRGRGVDGYTF.

The gene calls are TRBV30 and TRBJ2-1; 7 bases line up with TRBD1. Germline CDR1 reads GTSNPN; CDR2 reads SVGIG (reference sequence). CDR3 length equals 13 residues. V was pared by 4 bases and J by 2 bases, with 2 bases of the junction left unmatched. The DNA for the CDR3 is TGTGCCTGGACCAGGGGGACCTACAATGAGCAGTTCTTC. It yields the protein CAWTRGTYNEQFF. Variable domain in full (rest from reference TRBV30 and TRBJ2-1): SQTIHQWPATLVQPVGSPLSLECTVEGTSNPNLYWYRQAAGRGLQLLFYSVGIGQISSEVPQNLSASRPQDRQFILSSKKLLLSDSGFYLCAWTRGTYNEQFFGPGTRLTVL.

This sequence joins TRBV28 and TRBJ2-3, with 9 bases fitting TRBD1. The CDR3 is 13 amino acids. Germline V lookup: CDR1 MDHEN, CDR2 SYDVKM. The J segment lost 1 base and the V segment lost 8 bases, leaving 1 base of the junction unmatched. The CDR3 DNA reads as TGTGCCAGCCGGGACAGGGGCACAGATACGCAGTATTTT. The encoded protein is CASRDRGTDTQYF.

This chain uses TRBV11-2 with TRBJ2-7; 9 nucleotides agree with TRBD1. CDR1 SGHAT and CDR2 FQNNGV come from the germline V gene. The CDR3 contains 15 residues. J lost 1 base, V lost 2 bases, and 3 bases had no gene match. This CDR3 is CASSLRGTGSYEQYF. Here the CDR3 DNA reads TGTGCCAGCAGCTTACGGGGGACAGGGTCCTACGAGCAGTACTTC.

The rearrangement joins TRBV28 to TRBJ2-6, with 15 bases matching TRBD2. Germline loops: CDR1 MDHEN, CDR2 SYDVKM. There are 19 residues in the CDR3. J gave up 2 bases and V 5 bases, and 7 bases lay outside the gene matches. The CDR3 sequence is CASSPGLAGGGPGANVLTF. The CDR3 DNA reads TGTGCCAGCAGTCCGGGACTAGCGGGAGGCGGCCCTGGGGCCAACGTCCTGACTTTC.

The CDR3, as DNA: TGTGCCAGCAGCTTAGTTTTGGGCTACACCTTC. This translates into CASSLVLGYTF. V gene TRBV11-2 combines with J gene TRBJ1-2, with D unresolved. Trimming removed 1 base from V and 8 bases from J, with 5 bases in between. There are 11 residues in the CDR3. Germline CDR1 is SGHAT and CDR2 is FQNNGV.

Comments on this clone: This specimen includes other DNA sequences encoding the same CDR3. The rearrangement joins TRBV28 to TRBJ2-5; D unclear. Trimming took 6 bases from V and 5 from J, leaving 10 bases between them. Germline CDR1 reads MDHEN; CDR2 reads SYDVKM. The CDR3 has 12 amino acids. CDR3 in DNA: TGTGCCAGCAGCCTACTCCGGGAGACCCAGTACTTC. Protein sequence: CASSLLRETQYF.

The rearrangement uses TRBV18 and TRBJ1-4; D might be TRBD1 (5 bases). There are 15 residues in the CDR3. The germline V gene has CDR1 KGHSH and CDR2 LQKENI. Trimming left V 3 bases short and J 4 bases short, with 12 bases between. The CDR3 loop is CASSPPTVGNEKLFF. The CDR3 DNA reads as TGTGCCAGCTCACCCCCGACAGTGGGTAATGAAAAACTGTTTTTT.

This clone was picked up one time. The chain has TRBV7-3 and TRBJ2-3; 8 bases are a match to TRBD1. The CDR3 spans 15 residues. J gave up 6 bases and V 2 bases, and 7 bases lay outside the gene matches. Per the germline V gene, CDR1 is SGHTA and CDR2 is FQGTGA. This CDR3 reads CASSLGQGSEDTQYF. The CDR3 DNA reads as TGTGCCAGCAGCTTAGGACAGGGAAGTGAGGATACGCAGTATTTT.

V usage is TRBV7-2 and J usage is TRBJ2-7; D might be TRBD2 (5 bases). Deletions cut 0 bases from V and 3 bases from J, with 12 bases between. This CDR3 comprises 15 residues. Germline values: CDR1 SGHTA, CDR2 FQGNSA. The CDR3, as DNA: TGTGCCAGCAGCTTAGCGAGAGGGCAAGGCTACGAGCAGTACTTC. Protein sequence: CASSLARGQGYEQYF.

The chain is built from TRBV19 and TRBJ2-7, with D tentatively TRBD1 (5 bases). Deletions cut 0 bases from V and 4 bases from J, with 13 bases between. Germline V gene lookup returns CDR1 LNHDA and CDR2 SQIVND (reference sequence). The CDR3 spans 15 residues. CDR3 in amino acids: CASSIDGTGMYEQYF. CDR3 DNA: TGTGCCAGTAGTATAGATGGAACAGGAATGTACGAGCAGTACTTC. Full variable domain (missing parts from reference TRBV19 and TRBJ2-7): DGGITQSPKYLFRKEGQNVTLSCEQNLNHDAMYWYRQDPGQGLRLIYYSQIVNDFQKGDIAEGYSVSREKKESFPLTVTSAQKNPTAFYLCASSIDGTGMYEQYFGPGTRLTVT.

The V and J genes are TRBV30 and TRBJ2-1, with TRBD1 matching over 7 bases. In germline, CDR1 is GTSNPN, CDR2 SVGIG (reference sequence). This CDR3 has 18 residues. Trimming removed 0 bases from V and 1 base from J; junction bases left unmatched: 12. CDR3 protein: CAWSVPGTALKSYNEQFF. The CDR3 DNA is TGTGCCTGGAGTGTACCCGGGACAGCCCTGAAGTCCTACAATGAGCAGTTCTTC.

The gene calls are TRBV6-5 and TRBJ2-5; D ambiguous. The germline V gene has CDR1 MNHEY and CDR2 SVGAGI. Trimming shortened V by 4 bases and J by 1 base, and 10 bases separated the two germline ends. The CDR3 runs 14 residues. CDR3 nucleotides: TGTGCCAGCAGTTCAACCGTGTCCCAAGAGACCCAGTACTTC. It is translated as CASSSTVSQETQYF.

The rearrangement joins TRBV7-8 to TRBJ2-5; D ambiguous. CDR3 length: 15 residues. V was cut by 0 bases and J by 1 base, with 9 bases left in between. CDR1 and CDR2 from the germline V gene are SGHVS and FQNEAQ. For the CDR3, the DNA is TGTGCCAGCAGCTTAGCCTACGACTCCCAAGAGACCCAGTACTTC. Translation gives CASSLAYDSQETQYF.

This chain connects TRBV18 to TRBJ2-3; TRBD1 is a possible D gene (5 bases). Germline V gene lookup returns CDR1 KGHSH and CDR2 LQKENI. The ends were cut back, 6 bases at V and 4 bases at J, with 8 bases in the middle. CDR3 length: 12 amino acids. CDR3 loop: CASSQGADTQYF. The CDR3, as DNA: TGTGCCAGCTCGCAGGGCGCAGATACGCAGTATTTT.

The chain couples TRBV29-1 to TRBJ1-5; D might be TRBD1 (5 bases). V lost 5 bases and J 0 bases, leaving 14 bases between the germline ends. CDR1 is SQVTM, CDR2 ANQGSEA, per germline. The CDR3 length is 15 residues. The CDR3 DNA sequence: TGCAGCGTTAGGATGACAGTTGATAGCAATCAGCCCCAGCATTTT. Translation gives CSVRMTVDSNQPQHF.

In this sample, this clone turned up a few times. The chain uses TRBV6-5 and TRBJ1-1, with unresolved D. Germline V gives CDR1 MNHEY, CDR2 SVGAGI. The V end lost 8 bases, the J end lost 1 base, and 14 bases lay between the germline ends. The CDR3 sequence is 14 residues long. Here the CDR3 reads CASRGRLENTEAFF. The CDR3 DNA follows: TGTGCCAGCCGAGGACGTTTGGAGAACACTGAAGCTTTCTTT.

The chain has TRBV29-1 and TRBJ1-4; a possible D gene is TRBD1 (5 bases). V gave up 7 bases and J gave up 12 bases, with 18 bases separating them. The length of the CDR3 is 12 residues. From germline, CDR1 is SQVTM and CDR2 ANQGSEA. Written as DNA, the CDR3 is TGCAGCGGCCTAGACAGCCGTGGGGAACTGTTTTTT. This sequence encodes CSGLDSRGELFF.

On this clone itself: Other DNA sequences in this sample translate to the same CDR3. CDR3 coding DNA: TGCGCCAGCAGCTTGGGCCCGATGAACACTGAAGCTTTCTTT. Its translation is CASSLGPMNTEAFF. The V and J genes are TRBV5-1 and TRBJ1-1; unclear D gene. Looked up from germline, CDR1 is SGHRS and CDR2 is YFSETQ. The CDR3 is made up of 14 amino acids. The V end was cut by 0 bases, the J end by 0 bases, with 6 bases between.

J is TRBJ2-3 and V is TRBV4-1; 8 bases are shared with TRBD2. CDR3 length equals 15 residues. The V segment lost 0 bases and the J segment 8 bases; nucleotides outside the gene matches: 7. The germline CDR1 and CDR2 sequences are MGHRA and YSYEKL. The CDR3 nucleotides read TGCGCCAGCAGCCAAGATGAAGCGGGAGCAAGTACGCAGTATTTT. It translates to CASSQDEAGASTQYF.

V is TRBV6-5 and J is TRBJ2-7, with a tentative D call TRBD2 (5 bases). The CDR3 extends over 15 amino acids. CDR1 is MNHEY, CDR2 SVGAGI, per germline. V lost 1 base to trimming and J lost 0 bases, with 10 bases between them. Written as DNA, the CDR3 is TGTGCCAGCAGTTACTTTCGTGGGAGCTCCTACGAGCAGTACTTC. It encodes CASSYFRGSSYEQYF.

A remark on this clone: The same CDR3 also results from other DNA sequences found in this sample. The J gene is TRBJ1-2, the V gene TRBV5-1; perhaps TRBD1 as D (5 bases). Trimming took off 5 bases at V and 2 bases at J, with 10 bases between the two ends. The CDR3 covers 13 residues. Germline-derived CDR1 and CDR2 are SGHRS and YFSETQ. For the CDR3, the DNA is TGCGCCAGCAGTCCCGGGGGGAACTATGGCTACACCTTC. Translated: CASSPGGNYGYTF. Based on the CDR3 plus reference TRBV5-1 and TRBJ1-2, the full variable domain is KAGVTQTPRYLIKTRGQQVTLSCSPISGHRSVSWYQQTPGQGLQFLFEYFSETQRNKGNFPGRFSGRQFSNSRSEMNVSTLELGDSALYLCASSPGGNYGYTFGSGTRLTVV.